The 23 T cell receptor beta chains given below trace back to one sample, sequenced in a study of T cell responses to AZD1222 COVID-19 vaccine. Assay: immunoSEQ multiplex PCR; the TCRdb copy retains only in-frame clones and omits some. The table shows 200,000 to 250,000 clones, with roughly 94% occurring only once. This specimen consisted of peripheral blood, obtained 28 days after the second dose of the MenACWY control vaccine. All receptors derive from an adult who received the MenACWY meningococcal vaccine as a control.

CDR3: CASSTSDREETQYF. CDR3 sequence (DNA): TGTGCCAGCAGCACCTCCGACAGGGAAGAGACCCAGTACTTC. The gene calls are TRBV5-6 and TRBJ2-5; 7 bases are shared with TRBD1. Germline CDR1 reads SGHDT; CDR2 reads YYEEEE. The CDR3 has 14 amino acids. The ends lost 4 bases at V and 3 bases at J; junction bases unmatched: 6.

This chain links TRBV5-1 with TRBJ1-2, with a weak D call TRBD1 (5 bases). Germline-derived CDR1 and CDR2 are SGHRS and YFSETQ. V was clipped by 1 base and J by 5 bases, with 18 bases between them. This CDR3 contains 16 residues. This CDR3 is CASSLNAGSPRYGYTF. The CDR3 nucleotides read TGCGCCAGCAGCTTGAATGCAGGGAGCCCCCGGTATGGCTACACCTTC.

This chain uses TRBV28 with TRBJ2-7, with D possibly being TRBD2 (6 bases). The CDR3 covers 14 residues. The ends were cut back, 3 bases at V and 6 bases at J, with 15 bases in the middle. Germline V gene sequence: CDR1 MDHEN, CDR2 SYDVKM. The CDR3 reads CASSFIAGMREQYF. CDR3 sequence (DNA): TGTGCCAGCAGTTTCATCGCGGGAATGCGCGAGCAGTACTTC.

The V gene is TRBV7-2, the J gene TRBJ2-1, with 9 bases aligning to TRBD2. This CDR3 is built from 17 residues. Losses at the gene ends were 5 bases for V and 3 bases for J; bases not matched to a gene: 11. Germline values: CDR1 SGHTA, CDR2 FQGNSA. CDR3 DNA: TGTGCCAGCAGCCCCGGGGGCGGGGGGGCGAACTACAATGAGCAGTTCTTC. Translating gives CASSPGGGGANYNEQFF.

CDR3 loop: CASSPLEGPTRRYGYTF. CDR3 nucleotides: TGTGCCAGCAGTCCCCTGGAGGGGCCGACGAGACGGTATGGCTACACCTTC. This chain links TRBV28 with TRBJ1-2, with D perhaps TRBD1 (5 bases). The CDR3 runs 17 residues. The V end was cut by 5 bases, the J end by 5 bases, with 24 bases between. Germline CDR1 reads MDHEN; CDR2 reads SYDVKM.

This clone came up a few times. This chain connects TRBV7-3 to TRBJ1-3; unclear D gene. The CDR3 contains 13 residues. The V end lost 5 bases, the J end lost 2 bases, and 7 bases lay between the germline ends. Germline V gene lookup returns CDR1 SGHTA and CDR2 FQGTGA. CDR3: CASSPQAGNTIYF. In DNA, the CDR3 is TGTGCCAGCAGCCCCCAGGCTGGAAACACCATATATTTT.

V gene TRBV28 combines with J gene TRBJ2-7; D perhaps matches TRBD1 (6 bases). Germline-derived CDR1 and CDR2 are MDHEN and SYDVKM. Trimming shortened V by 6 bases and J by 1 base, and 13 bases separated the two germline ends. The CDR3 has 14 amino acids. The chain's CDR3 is CASSRTGLSYEQYF. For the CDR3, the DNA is TGTGCCAGCAGCCGAACAGGGTTGTCCTACGAGCAGTACTTC.

CDR3 in DNA: TGTGCCAGTAGTATGACCGGATCGGGCACTGAAGCTTTCTTT. Amino acids: CASSMTGSGTEAFF. The J gene is TRBJ1-1, the V gene TRBV19, with unresolved D. V dropped 3 bases and J dropped 4 bases, with 12 bases sitting between them. The length of the CDR3 is 14 residues. Germline assignment: CDR1 LNHDA and CDR2 SQIVND (reference sequence). Based on the CDR3 plus reference TRBV19 and TRBJ1-1, the full variable domain is DGGITQSPKYLFRKEGQNVTLSCEQNLNHDAMYWYRQDPGQGLRLIYYSQIVNDFQKGDIAEGYSVSREKKESFPLTVTSAQKNPTAFYLCASSMTGSGTEAFFGQGTRLTVV.

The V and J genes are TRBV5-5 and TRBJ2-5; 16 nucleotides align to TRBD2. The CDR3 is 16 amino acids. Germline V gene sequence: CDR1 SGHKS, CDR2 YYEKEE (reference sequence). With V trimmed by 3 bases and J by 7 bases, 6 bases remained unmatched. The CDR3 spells CASSSGGTSGRVTQYF. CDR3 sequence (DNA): TGTGCCAGCAGCTCTGGGGGGACTAGCGGGAGGGTGACCCAGTACTTC.

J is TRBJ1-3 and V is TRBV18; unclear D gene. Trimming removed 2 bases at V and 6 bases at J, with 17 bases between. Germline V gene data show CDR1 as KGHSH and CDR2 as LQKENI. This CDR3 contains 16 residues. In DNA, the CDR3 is TGTGCCAGCTCACCATTGTATGGCAACTGGGAAAACACCATATATTTT. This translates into CASSPLYGNWENTIYF.

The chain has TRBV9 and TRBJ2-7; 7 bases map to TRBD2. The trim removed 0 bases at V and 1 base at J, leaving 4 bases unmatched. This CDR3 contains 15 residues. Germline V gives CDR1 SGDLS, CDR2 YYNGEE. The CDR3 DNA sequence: TGTGCCAGCAGCGTAGGTGTCGGGGGGTCCTACGAGCAGTACTTC. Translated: CASSVGVGGSYEQYF.

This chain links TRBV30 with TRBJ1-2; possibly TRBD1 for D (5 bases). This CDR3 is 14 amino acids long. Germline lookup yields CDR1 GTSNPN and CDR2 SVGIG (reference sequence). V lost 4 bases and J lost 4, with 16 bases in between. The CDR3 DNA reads TGTGCCTGGACCTCGAAAGTGGGGCCCTATGGCTACACCTTC. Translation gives CAWTSKVGPYGYTF.

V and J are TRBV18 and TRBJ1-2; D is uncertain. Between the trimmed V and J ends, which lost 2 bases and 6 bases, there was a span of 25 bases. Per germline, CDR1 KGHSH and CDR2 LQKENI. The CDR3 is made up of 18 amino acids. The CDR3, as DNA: TGTGCCAGCTCACCAGACCTAGGATTTAGGATTTGGGAGGATGGCTACACCTTC. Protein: CASSPDLGFRIWEDGYTF.

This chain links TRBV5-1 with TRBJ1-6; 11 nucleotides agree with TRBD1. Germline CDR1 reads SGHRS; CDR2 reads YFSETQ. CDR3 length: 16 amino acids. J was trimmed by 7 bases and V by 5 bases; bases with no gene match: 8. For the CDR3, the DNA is TGCGCCAGCAGAGACCTGGGACAGGGGGTAAATTCACCCCTCCACTTT. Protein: CASRDLGQGVNSPLHF.

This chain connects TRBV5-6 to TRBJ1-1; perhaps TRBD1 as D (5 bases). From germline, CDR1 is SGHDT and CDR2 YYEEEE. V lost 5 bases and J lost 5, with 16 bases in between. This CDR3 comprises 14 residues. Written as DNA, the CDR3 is TGTGCCAGCAGGTTAACGGGGGATCGGACTGAAGCTTTCTTT. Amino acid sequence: CASRLTGDRTEAFF. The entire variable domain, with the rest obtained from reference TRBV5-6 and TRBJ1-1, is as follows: DAGVTQSPTHLIKTRGQQVTLRCSPKSGHDTVSWYQQALGQGPQFIFQYYEEEERQRGNFPDRFSGHQFPNYSSELNVNALLLGDSALYLCASRLTGDRTEAFFGQGTRLTVV.

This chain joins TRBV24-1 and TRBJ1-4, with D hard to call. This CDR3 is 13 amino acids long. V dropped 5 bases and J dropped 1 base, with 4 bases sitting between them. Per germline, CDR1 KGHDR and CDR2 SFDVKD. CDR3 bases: TGTGCCACCAGTGGAGAAACTAATGAAAAACTGTTTTTT. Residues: CATSGETNEKLFF.

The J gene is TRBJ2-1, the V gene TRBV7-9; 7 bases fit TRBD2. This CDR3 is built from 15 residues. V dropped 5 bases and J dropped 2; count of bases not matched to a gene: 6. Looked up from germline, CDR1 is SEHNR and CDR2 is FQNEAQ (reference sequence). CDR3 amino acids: CASSRSGKAYNEQFF. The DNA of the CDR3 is TGTGCCAGCAGCCGAAGCGGGAAAGCCTACAATGAGCAGTTCTTC.

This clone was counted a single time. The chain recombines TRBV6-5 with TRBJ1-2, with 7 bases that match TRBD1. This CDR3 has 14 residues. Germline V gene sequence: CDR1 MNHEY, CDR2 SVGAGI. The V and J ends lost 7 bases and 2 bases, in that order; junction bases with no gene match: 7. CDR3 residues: CASITRGGNYGYTF. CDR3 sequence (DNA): TGTGCCAGCATTACCAGGGGGGGGAACTATGGCTACACCTTC.

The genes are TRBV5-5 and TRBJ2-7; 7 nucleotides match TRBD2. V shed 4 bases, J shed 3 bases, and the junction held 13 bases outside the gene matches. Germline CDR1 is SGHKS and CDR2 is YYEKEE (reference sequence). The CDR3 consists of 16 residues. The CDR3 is CASSRRGDGRNYEQYF. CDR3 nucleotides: TGTGCCAGCAGCCGTCGGGGGGACGGGCGAAACTACGAGCAGTACTTC.

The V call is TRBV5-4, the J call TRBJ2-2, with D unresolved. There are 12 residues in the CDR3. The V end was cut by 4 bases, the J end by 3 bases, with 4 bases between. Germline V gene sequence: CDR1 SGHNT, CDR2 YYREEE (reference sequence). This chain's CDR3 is CASSRDTGELFF. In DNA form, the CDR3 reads TGTGCCAGCAGCCGAGACACCGGGGAGCTGTTTTTT.

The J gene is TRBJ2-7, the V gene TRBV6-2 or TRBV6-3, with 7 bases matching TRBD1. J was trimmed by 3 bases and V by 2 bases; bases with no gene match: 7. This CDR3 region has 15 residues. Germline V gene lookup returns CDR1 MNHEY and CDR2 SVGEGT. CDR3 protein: CASSYETGSVYEQYF. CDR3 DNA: TGTGCCAGCAGTTACGAGACAGGGAGCGTCTACGAGCAGTACTTC.

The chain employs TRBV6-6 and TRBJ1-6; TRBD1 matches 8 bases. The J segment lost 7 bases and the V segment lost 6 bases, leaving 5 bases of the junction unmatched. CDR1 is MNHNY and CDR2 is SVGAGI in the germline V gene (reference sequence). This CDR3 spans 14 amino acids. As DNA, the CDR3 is TGTGCCAGCAGGGACAGGGCATCAAATTCACCCCTCCACTTT. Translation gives CASRDRASNSPLHF.

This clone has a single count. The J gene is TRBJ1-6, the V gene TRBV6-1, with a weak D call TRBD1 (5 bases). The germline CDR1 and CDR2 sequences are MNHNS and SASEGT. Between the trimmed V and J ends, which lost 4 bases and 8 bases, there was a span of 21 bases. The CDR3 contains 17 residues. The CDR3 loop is CASSVYNRATGDSPLHF. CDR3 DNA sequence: TGTGCCAGCAGTGTATACAATAGGGCGACGGGGGATTCACCCCTCCACTTT.